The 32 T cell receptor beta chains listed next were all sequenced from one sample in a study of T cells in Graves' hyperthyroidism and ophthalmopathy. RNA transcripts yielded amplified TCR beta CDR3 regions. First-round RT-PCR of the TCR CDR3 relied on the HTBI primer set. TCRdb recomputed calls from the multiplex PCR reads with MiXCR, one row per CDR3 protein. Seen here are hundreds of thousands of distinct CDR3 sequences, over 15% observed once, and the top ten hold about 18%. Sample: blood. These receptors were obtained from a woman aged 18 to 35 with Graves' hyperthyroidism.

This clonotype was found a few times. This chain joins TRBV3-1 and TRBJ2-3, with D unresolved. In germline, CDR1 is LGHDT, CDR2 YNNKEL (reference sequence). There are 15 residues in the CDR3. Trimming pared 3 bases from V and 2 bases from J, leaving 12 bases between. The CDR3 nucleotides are TGTGCCAGCAGCCATCGTCTCTTGCCCACAGATACGCAGTATTTT. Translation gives CASSHRLLPTDTQYF.

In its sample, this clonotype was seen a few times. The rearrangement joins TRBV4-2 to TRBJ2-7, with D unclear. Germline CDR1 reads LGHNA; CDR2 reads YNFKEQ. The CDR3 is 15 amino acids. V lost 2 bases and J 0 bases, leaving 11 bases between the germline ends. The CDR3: CASSQSGEGSYEQYF. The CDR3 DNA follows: TGTGCCAGCAGCCAATCTGGAGAAGGCTCCTACGAGCAGTACTTC.

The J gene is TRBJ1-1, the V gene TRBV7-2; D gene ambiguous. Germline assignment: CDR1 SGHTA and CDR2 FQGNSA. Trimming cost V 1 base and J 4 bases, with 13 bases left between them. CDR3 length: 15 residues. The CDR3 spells CASSLGGSPGTEAFF. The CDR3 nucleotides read TGTGCCAGCAGCTTAGGCGGGTCGCCTGGCACTGAAGCTTTCTTT.

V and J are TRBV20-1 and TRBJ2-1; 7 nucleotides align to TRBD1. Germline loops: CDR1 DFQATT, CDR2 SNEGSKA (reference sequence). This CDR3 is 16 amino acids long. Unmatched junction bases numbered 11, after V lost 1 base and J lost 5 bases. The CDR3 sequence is CSARGVRQQGDNEQFF. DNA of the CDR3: TGCAGTGCTAGAGGGGTCCGACAGCAGGGGGACAATGAGCAGTTCTTC.

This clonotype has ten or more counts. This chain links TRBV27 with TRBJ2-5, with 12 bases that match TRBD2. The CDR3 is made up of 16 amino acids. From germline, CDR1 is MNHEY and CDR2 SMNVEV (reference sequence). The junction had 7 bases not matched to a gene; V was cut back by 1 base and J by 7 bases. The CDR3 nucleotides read TGTGCCAGCAGTTTATTGACTAGCGGGAGTCGGGCGACCCAGTACTTC. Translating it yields CASSLLTSGSRATQYF.

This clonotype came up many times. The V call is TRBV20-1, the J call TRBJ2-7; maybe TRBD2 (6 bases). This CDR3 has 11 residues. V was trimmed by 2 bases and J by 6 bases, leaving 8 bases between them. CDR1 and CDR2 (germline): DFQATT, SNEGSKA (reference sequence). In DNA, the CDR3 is TGCAGTGCTAGACGGGGACTCGAGCAGTACTTC. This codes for CSARRGLEQYF.

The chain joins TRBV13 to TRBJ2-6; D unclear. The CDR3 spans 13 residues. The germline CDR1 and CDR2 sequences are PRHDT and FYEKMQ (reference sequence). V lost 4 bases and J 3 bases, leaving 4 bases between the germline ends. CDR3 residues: CASSSFGANVLTF. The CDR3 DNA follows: TGTGCCAGCAGCTCCTTTGGGGCCAACGTCCTGACTTTC.

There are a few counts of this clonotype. CDR3 protein: CASSPLSSRGGELFF. DNA of the CDR3: TGTGCCAGCAGCCCATTGTCAAGCAGGGGAGGGGAGCTGTTTTTT. This chain joins TRBV11-3 and TRBJ2-2; the D gene is possibly TRBD1 (6 bases). The CDR3 runs 15 residues. CDR1 is SGHNT, CDR2 YENEEA, per germline. Trimming stripped 5 bases from V and 8 bases from J, with 18 bases between.

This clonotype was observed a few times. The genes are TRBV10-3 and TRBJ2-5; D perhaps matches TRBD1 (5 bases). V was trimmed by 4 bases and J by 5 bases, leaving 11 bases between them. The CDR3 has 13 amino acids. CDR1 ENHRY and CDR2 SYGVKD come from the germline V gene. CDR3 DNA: TGTGCCATCAGTGGGGGCACCGGGGAGACCCAGTACTTC. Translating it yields CAISGGTGETQYF.

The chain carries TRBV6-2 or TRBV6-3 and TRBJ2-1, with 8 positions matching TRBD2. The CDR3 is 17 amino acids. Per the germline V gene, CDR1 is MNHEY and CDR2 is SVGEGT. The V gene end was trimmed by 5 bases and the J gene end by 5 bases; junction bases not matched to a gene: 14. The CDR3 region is CASSAASGAGVNNEQFF. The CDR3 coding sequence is TGTGCCAGCAGTGCTGCCTCCGGAGCGGGAGTCAACAATGAGCAGTTCTTC.

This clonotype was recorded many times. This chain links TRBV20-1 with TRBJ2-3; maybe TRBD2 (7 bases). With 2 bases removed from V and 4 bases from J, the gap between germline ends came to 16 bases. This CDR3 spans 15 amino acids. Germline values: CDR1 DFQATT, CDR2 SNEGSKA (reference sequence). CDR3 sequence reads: CSARRGGSIADTQYF. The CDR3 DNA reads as TGCAGTGCTAGAAGGGGGGGCAGTATCGCAGATACGCAGTATTTT.

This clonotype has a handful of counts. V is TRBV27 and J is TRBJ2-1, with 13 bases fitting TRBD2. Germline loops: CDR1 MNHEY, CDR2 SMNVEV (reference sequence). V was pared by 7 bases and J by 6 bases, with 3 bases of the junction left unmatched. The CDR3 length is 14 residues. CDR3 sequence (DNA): TGTGCCAGCAAACTAGCGGGAGGGGTCAATGAGCAGTTCTTC. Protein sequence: CASKLAGGVNEQFF.

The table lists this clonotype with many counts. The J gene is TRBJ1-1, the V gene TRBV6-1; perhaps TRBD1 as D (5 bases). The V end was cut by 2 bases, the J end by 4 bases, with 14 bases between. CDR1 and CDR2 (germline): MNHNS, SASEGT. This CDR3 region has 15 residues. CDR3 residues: CASSETGGDGTEAFF. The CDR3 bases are TGTGCCAGCAGTGAAACCGGGGGGGATGGCACTGAAGCTTTCTTT.

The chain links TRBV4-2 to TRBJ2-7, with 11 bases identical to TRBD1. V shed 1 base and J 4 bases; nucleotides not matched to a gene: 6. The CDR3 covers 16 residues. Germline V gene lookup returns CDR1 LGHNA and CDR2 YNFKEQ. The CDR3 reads CASSQGTGGSVYEQYF. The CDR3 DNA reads TGTGCCAGCAGCCAAGGGACAGGGGGCTCAGTTTACGAGCAGTACTTC.

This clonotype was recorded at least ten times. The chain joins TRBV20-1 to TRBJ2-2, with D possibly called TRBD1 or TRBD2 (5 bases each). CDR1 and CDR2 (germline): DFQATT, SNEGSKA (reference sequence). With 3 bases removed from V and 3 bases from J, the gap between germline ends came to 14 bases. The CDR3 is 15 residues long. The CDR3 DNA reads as TGCAGTGCTAGCGGGGACCGACGGGACACCGGGGAGCTGTTTTTT. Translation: CSASGDRRDTGELFF.

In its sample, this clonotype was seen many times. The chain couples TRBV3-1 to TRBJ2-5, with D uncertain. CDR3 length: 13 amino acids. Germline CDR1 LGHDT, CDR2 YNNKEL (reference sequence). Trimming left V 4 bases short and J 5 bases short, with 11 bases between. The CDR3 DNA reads TGTGCCAGCAGCCCCCAGCTTGTCGAGACCCAGTACTTC. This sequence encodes CASSPQLVETQYF.

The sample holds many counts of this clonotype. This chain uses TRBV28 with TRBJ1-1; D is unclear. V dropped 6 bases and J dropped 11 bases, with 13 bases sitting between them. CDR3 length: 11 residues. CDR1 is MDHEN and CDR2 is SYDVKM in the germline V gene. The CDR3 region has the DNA TGTGCCAGCAGGGAACTATACCGGGCTTTCTTT. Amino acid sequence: CASRELYRAFF. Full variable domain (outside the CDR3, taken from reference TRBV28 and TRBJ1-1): DVKVTQSSRYLVKRTGEKVFLECVQDMDHENMFWYRQDPGLGLRLIYFSYDVKMKEKGDIPEGYSVSREKKERFSLILESASTNQTSMYLCASRELYRAFFGQGTRLTVV.

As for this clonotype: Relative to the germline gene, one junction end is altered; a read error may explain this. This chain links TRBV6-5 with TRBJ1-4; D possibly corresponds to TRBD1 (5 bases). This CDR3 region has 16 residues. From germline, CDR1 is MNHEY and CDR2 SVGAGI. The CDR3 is CASSYLVAGKGERLFF. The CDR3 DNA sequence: TGTGCCAGCAGTTACCTCGTGGCAGGGAAGGGTGAAAGACTGTTTTTT.

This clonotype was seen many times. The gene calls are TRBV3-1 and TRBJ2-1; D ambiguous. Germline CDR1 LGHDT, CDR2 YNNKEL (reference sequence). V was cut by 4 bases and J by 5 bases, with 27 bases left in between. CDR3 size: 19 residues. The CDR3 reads CASSPQFGKLSTSHNEQFF. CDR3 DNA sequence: TGTGCCAGCAGCCCCCAGTTTGGGAAACTCAGCACGTCCCACAATGAGCAGTTCTTC.

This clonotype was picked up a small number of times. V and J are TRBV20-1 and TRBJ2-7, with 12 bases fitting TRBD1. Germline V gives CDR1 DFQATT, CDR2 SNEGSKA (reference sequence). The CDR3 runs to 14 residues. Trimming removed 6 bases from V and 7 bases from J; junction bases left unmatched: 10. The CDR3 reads CSAELGQGAREQYF. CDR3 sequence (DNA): TGCAGTGCGGAACTGGGACAGGGGGCCCGAGAGCAGTACTTC.

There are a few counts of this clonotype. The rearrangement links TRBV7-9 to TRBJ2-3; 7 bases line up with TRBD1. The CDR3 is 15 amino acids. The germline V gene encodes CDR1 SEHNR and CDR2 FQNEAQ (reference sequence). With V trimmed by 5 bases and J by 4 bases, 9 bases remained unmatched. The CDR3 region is CASSLRQGGPDTQYF. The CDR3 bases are TGTGCCAGCAGCCTCAGACAGGGCGGTCCAGATACGCAGTATTTT.

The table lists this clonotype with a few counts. The CDR3 nucleotides read TGTGCCACCCAAGGGAGGAGAGATACGCAGTATTTT. Encoded protein: CATQGRRDTQYF. The V call is TRBV19, the J call TRBJ2-3, with D maybe TRBD2 (6 bases). The CDR3 runs 12 residues. V dropped 10 bases and J dropped 5 bases, with 13 bases sitting between them. Germline CDR1 and CDR2: LNHDA and SQIVND (reference sequence). Combining the CDR3 with reference TRBV19 and TRBJ2-3 gives the whole variable domain DGGITQSPKYLFRKEGQNVTLSCEQNLNHDAMYWYRQDPGQGLRLIYYSQIVNDFQKGDIAEGYSVSREKKESFPLTVTSAQKNPTAFYLCATQGRRDTQYFGPGTRLTVL.

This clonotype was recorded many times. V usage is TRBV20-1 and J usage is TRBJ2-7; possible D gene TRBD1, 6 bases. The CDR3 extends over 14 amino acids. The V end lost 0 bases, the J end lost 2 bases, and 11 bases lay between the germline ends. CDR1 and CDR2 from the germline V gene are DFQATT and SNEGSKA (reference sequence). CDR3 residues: CSAREGTSPYEQYF. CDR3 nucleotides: TGCAGTGCTAGAGAAGGGACAAGCCCCTACGAGCAGTACTTC.

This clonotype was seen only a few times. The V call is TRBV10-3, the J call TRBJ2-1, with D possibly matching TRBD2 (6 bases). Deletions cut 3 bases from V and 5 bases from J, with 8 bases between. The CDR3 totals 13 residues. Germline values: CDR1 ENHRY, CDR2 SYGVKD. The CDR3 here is CAISDVADNEQFF. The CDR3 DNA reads TGTGCCATCAGTGATGTAGCGGACAATGAGCAGTTCTTC.

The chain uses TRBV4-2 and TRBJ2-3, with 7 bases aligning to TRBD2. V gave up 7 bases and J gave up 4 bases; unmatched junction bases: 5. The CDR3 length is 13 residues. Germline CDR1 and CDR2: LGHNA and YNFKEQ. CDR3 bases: TGTGCCAGCAAGGCGGGAGTGGCAGATACGCAGTATTTT. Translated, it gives CASKAGVADTQYF.

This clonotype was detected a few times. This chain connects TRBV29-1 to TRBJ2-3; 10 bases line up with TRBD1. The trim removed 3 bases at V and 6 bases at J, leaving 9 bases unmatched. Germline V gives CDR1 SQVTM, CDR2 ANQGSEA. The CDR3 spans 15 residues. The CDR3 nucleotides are TGCAGCGTTGAGGACAGGGGGTCCCCCTGGGATACGCAGTATTTT. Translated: CSVEDRGSPWDTQYF.

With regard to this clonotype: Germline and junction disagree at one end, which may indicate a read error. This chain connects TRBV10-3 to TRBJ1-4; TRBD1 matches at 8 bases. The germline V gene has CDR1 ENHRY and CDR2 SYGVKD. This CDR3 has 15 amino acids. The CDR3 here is CAISGTGQTNKKLFF. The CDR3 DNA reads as TGTGCCATCAGCGGGACAGGTCAAACTAATAAAAAACTGTTTTTT.

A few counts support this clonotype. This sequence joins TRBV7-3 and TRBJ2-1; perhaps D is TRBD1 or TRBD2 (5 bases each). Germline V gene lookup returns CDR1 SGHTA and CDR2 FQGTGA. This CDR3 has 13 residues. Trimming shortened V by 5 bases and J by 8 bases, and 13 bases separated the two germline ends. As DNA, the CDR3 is TGTGCCAGCAGCCCGTTTACGGGGCATGAGCAGTTCTTC. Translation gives CASSPFTGHEQFF.

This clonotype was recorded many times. CDR3 coding DNA: TGTGCCAGCAGCAAGGACCTTGTCTACGAGCAGTACTTC. Translating it yields CASSKDLVYEQYF. The V call is TRBV11-1, the J call TRBJ2-7; no clear D gene. This CDR3 is 13 amino acids long. Germline values: CDR1 SGHAT, CDR2 FQDESV (reference sequence). V was clipped by 5 bases and J by 3 bases, with 11 bases between them.

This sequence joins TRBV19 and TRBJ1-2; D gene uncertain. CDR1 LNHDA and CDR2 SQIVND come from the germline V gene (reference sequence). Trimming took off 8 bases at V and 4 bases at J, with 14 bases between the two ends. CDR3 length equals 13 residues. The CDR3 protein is CASGDGFLYGYTF. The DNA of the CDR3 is TGTGCCAGTGGGGATGGGTTCCTCTATGGCTACACCTTC.

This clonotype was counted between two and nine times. The CDR3, as DNA: TGTGCCAGTAGTATACTTCCAGGGGGCCTGGGCAATCAGCCCCAGCATTTT. Translation: CASSILPGGLGNQPQHF. V usage is TRBV19 and J usage is TRBJ1-5; TRBD1 matches 8 bases. Trimming cost V 2 bases and J 2 bases; bases outside gene matches: 8. CDR3 length: 17 amino acids. The V gene's germline CDR1 is LNHDA and CDR2 SQIVND (reference sequence).

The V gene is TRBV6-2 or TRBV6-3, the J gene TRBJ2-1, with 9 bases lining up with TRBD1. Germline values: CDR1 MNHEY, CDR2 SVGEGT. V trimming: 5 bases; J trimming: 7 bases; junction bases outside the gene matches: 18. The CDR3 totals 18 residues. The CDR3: CASSPNQGQGPVDNEQFF. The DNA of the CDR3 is TGTGCCAGCAGTCCCAACCAAGGACAGGGGCCAGTGGATAATGAGCAGTTCTTC.